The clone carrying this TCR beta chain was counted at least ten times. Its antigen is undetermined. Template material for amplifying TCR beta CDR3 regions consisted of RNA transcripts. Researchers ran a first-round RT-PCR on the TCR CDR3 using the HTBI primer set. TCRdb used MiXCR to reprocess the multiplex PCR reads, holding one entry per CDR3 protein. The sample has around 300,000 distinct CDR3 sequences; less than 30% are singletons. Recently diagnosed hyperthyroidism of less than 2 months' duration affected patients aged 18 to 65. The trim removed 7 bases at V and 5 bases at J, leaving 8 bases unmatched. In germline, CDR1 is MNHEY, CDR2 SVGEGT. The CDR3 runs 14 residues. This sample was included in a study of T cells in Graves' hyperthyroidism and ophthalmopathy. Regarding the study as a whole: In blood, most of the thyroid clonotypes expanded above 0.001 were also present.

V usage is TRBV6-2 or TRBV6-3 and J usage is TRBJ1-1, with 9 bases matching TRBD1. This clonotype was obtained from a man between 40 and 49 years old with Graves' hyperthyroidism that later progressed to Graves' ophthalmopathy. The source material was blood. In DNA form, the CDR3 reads TGTGCCAGCACCTGGGACAGGGTGCTAACTGAAGCTTTCTTT. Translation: CASTWDRVLTEAFF.